The 12 T cell receptor beta chains presented below share a single source sample, sequenced in a study of T cells in tuberculosis. Libraries were prepared by immunoSEQ multiplex PCR; TCRdb keeps only in-frame clonotypes and omits some of them. The sample records about 43,000 clones, about 94% being singletons. Sample: PBMCs. These receptors were taken from a donor aged 10-29 years with latent tuberculosis or without tuberculosis infection. Some clones in this sample may be carry-over from other donors' samples.

The rearrangement links TRBV28 to TRBJ1-5; D remains unclear. The CDR3 is 16 residues long. Germline-derived CDR1 and CDR2 are MDHEN and SYDVKM. V was cut by 3 bases and J by 2 bases, with 14 bases left in between. CDR3 DNA: TGTGCCAGCAGTTTGCGAGGGTTTGTCCGCAATCAGCCCCAGCATTTT. Protein sequence: CASSLRGFVRNQPQHF. Combining the CDR3 with reference TRBV28 and TRBJ1-5 gives the whole variable domain DVKVTQSSRYLVKRTGEKVFLECVQDMDHENMFWYRQDPGLGLRLIYFSYDVKMKEKGDIPEGYSVSREKKERFSLILESASTNQTSMYLCASSLRGFVRNQPQHFGDGTRLSIL.

V and J are TRBV15 and TRBJ2-3; 11 positions agree with TRBD2. After removal of 1 base from V and 4 bases from J, the junction contained 7 bases not matched to a gene. Per germline, CDR1 LNHNV and CDR2 YYDKDF (reference sequence). This CDR3 has 17 amino acids. The CDR3 here is CATSRGQHSGRADTQYF. The CDR3 DNA is TGTGCCACCAGCAGAGGACAACATAGCGGGAGGGCAGATACGCAGTATTTT.

V and J are TRBV6-1 and TRBJ2-5; TRBD1 aligns across 7 bases. CDR3 size: 14 residues. CDR1 is MNHNS and CDR2 is SASEGT in the germline V gene. V gave up 3 bases and J gave up 7 bases; unmatched junction bases: 8. The CDR3 nucleotides are TGTGCCAGCAGTGATTTGAGGGGGCGAGGGACCCAGTACTTC. Translation: CASSDLRGRGTQYF.

This chain joins TRBV4-3 and TRBJ2-1, with 13 nucleotides matching TRBD2. Per the germline V gene, CDR1 is LGHNA and CDR2 is YSLEER. J gave up 9 bases and V 0 bases, and 8 bases lay outside the gene matches. This CDR3 has 17 amino acids. In nucleotides, the CDR3 is TGCGCCAGCAGCCAAGATCGAGGACTAGCGGGAGTCAGTGAGCAGTTCTTC. As protein: CASSQDRGLAGVSEQFF.

This chain joins TRBV7-8 and TRBJ2-3, with 10 bases that match TRBD2. The CDR3 sequence is 16 residues long. The germline gives CDR1 SGHVS, CDR2 FQNEAQ. V lost 5 bases, J lost 7 bases, and 12 bases stayed unmatched. The DNA of the CDR3 is TGTGCCAGCAGCCGCCCCCGGACTAGCGGTGTGAATACGCAGTATTTT. Translation: CASSRPRTSGVNTQYF.

This chain links TRBV28 with TRBJ2-1, with D possibly matching TRBD2 (5 bases). V was pared by 7 bases and J by 4 bases, with 14 bases between. Per the germline V gene, CDR1 is MDHEN and CDR2 is SYDVKM. The CDR3 runs 14 residues. DNA of the CDR3: TGTGCCAGCAACCCTCCCGGCGGGTACAATGAGCAGTTCTTC. Translation: CASNPPGGYNEQFF.

The V gene is TRBV11-2, the J gene TRBJ1-5; no definite D call. The CDR3 consists of 13 residues. In germline, CDR1 is SGHAT, CDR2 FQNNGV. V dropped 3 bases and J dropped 9 bases, with 12 bases sitting between them. In DNA, the CDR3 is TGTGCCAGCAGCTTCGGTCGTGAGGGGCCCCAGCATTTT. This translates into CASSFGREGPQHF.

The chain couples TRBV7-8 to TRBJ2-1; the match to TRBD2 covers 9 bases. CDR3 size: 17 residues. V was clipped by 5 bases and J by 1 base; unmatched bases: 9. Germline V gene lookup returns CDR1 SGHVS and CDR2 FQNEAQ. In DNA form, the CDR3 reads TGTGCCAGCAGCCGTGACGTAGCGGGAGTTTCCTACAATGAGCAGTTCTTC. Its translation is CASSRDVAGVSYNEQFF.

CDR3 sequence reads: CSGVGQKNTEAFF. The CDR3 DNA follows: TGCAGCGGTGTGGGACAGAAGAACACTGAAGCTTTCTTT. The chain carries TRBV29-1 and TRBJ1-1; 7 bases match TRBD1. The ends lost 7 bases at V and 1 base at J; junction bases unmatched: 6. This CDR3 contains 13 residues. Germline loops: CDR1 SQVTM, CDR2 ANQGSEA.

V gene TRBV11-2 combines with J gene TRBJ2-1; TRBD2 aligns across 13 bases. The CDR3 runs to 15 residues. Germline V gene data show CDR1 as SGHAT and CDR2 as FQNNGV. V was pared by 0 bases and J by 10 bases, with 3 bases of the junction left unmatched. For the CDR3, the DNA is TGTGCCAGCAGCTTAGACGGACTAGCGGGAGAGGAGCAGTTCTTC. This gives the protein CASSLDGLAGEEQFF.

The genes are TRBV5-8 and TRBJ2-7; perhaps TRBD2 as D (6 bases). The CDR3 spans 14 residues. Per the germline V gene, CDR1 is SGHTS and CDR2 is YDEGEE. V lost 4 bases, J lost 3 bases, and 14 bases lay in between. Written as DNA, the CDR3 is TGTGCCAGCAGCACCGCGGGACTTATCTACGAGCAGTACTTC. This gives the protein CASSTAGLIYEQYF.

The chain recombines TRBV6-5 with TRBJ1-1; 9 nucleotides align to TRBD1. Germline assignment: CDR1 MNHEY and CDR2 SVGAGI. The length of the CDR3 is 14 residues. Trimming took 5 bases from V and 6 from J; bases not matched to a gene: 7. CDR3 nucleotides: TGTGCCAGCAGTCCAGGGACAGGGAGATCTGAAGCTTTCTTT. Translating it yields CASSPGTGRSEAFF.